Included here is one T cell receptor (beta chain) sequence, with context. As yet, its antigen is unknown. This sample stems from a study of OX40 agonist ivuxolimab in advanced cancers. General study results and limits: The CD4+ and CD8+ T cells in the blood had expanded clonally by week 6 at 0.1 to 3.0 mg/kg.

Sequencing used immunoSEQ multiplex PCR; TCRdb keeps in-frame clones, though not all of them. The repertoire holds tens of thousands of clones, with around 89% as singletons. Germline lookup yields CDR1 SGHKS and CDR2 YYEKEE (reference sequence). There are 16 residues in the CDR3. The ends were cut back, 0 bases at V and 5 bases at J, with 17 bases in the middle. The receptor was isolated from an adult with an advanced solid tumor such as melanoma, head and neck, liver or kidney cancer. Sequenced material: CD4+ or CD8+ T cells sorted from blood, taken in a trial of the OX40 agonist ivuxolimab. The chain employs TRBV5-5 and TRBJ1-2; maybe TRBD1 (5 bases). The CDR3 reads CASSLAGAGVGYGYTF. DNA of the CDR3: TGTGCCAGCAGCTTGGCTGGGGCCGGAGTCGGGTATGGCTACACCTTC.